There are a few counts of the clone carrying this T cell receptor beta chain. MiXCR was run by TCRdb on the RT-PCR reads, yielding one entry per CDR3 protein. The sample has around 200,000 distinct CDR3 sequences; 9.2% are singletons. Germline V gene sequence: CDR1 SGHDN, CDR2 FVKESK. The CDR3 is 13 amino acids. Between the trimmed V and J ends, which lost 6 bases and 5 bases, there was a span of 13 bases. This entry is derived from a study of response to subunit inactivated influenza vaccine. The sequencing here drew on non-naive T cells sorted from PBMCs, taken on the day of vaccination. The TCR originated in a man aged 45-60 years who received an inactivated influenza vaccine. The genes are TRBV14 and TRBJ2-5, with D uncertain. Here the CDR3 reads CASRARIGETQYF. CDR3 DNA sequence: TGTGCCAGCAGGGCCCGGATAGGGGAGACCCAGTACTTC.